Listed below are T cell receptor beta chains from one sample, sequenced in a study of blood T cell repertoires in COVID-19. Only in-frame clones appear in the TCRdb table, and some are missing; sequencing was by immunoSEQ multiplex PCR. This sample has about 80,000 clones, with about 80% found just once. The specimen sequenced was peripheral blood. These receptors were obtained from a man aged 45-60 years with active or convalescent COVID-19. CDR3s include the opening cysteine and the closing phenylalanine or tryptophan. A D gene is named only where the DNA matches it firmly. Clone sizes are given selectively: once, few, many, or a class where the clone is expanded.

DNA: TGTGCCAGCAGCCGGGACTCTAGCACAGATACGCAGTATTTT
CDR3: CASSRDSSTDTQYF
V: TRBV3-1/TRBV3-2
size: once
D: .
J: TRBJ2-3

DNA: TGTGCCAGCAGCTCCGTGGCAGGCAAGGGCACAGATACGCAGTATTTT
CDR3: CASSSVAGKGTDTQYF
V: TRBV5-6
size: .
D: .
J: TRBJ2-3

DNA: TGTGCCACCAGCAGAGGGCTAGCGGGCACCGGGGAGCTGTTTTTT
CDR3: CATSRGLAGTGELFF
V: TRBV15
size: .
D: TRBD2
J: TRBJ2-2

DNA: TGTGCCAGCAGCTTTGAGGCGGCGAATGGCTACACCTTC
CDR3: CASSFEAANGYTF
V: TRBV5-6
size: .
D: .
J: TRBJ1-2

DNA: TGTGCCAGCACACCGGAACAGGCTTGGCCGAACACTGAAGCTTTCTTT
CDR3: CASTPEQAWPNTEAFF
V: TRBV18
size: .
D: .
J: TRBJ1-1

DNA: TGTGCCAGCAGCACCGGGGAGGGGGAGCTGTTTTTT
CDR3: CASSTGEGELFF
V: TRBV7-3
size: .
D: .
J: TRBJ2-2

DNA: TGTGCCAGCAGCTTGGAGGTGACAGGGGCCGGGGAGCTGTTTTTT
CDR3: CASSLEVTGAGELFF
V: TRBV5-6
size: .
D: TRBD1
J: TRBJ2-2

DNA: TGTGCCAGCAGCGTACGGAGCGGTGAAAAACTGTTTTTT
CDR3: CASSVRSGEKLFF
V: TRBV9
size: .
D: .
J: TRBJ1-4

DNA: TGCGCCAGCAGCTTGCCAGGGGTGCAAGAAAAACTGTTTTTT
CDR3: CASSLPGVQEKLFF
V: TRBV5-1
size: .
D: .
J: TRBJ1-4

DNA: TGTGCCATCAGTGAGTCGCTAGCGGGGGGCCCGGGGGAGCTGTTTTTT
CDR3: CAISESLAGGPGELFF
V: TRBV10-3
size: .
D: TRBD2
J: TRBJ2-2

DNA: TGTGCCAGCAGCCTCGACAGGCGCGAGCAGTACTTC
CDR3: CASSLDRREQYF
V: TRBV14
size: .
D: .
J: TRBJ2-7

DNA: TGTGCCAGCTCACCATCAGGTCGGGAGACCCAGTACTTC
CDR3: CASSPSGRETQYF
V: TRBV18
size: .
D: .
J: TRBJ2-5

DNA: TGTGCCAGCAGCCAGGGAGTGGGCGAGCAGTACTTC
CDR3: CASSQGVGEQYF
V: TRBV3-1/TRBV3-2
size: .
D: .
J: TRBJ2-7

DNA: TGTGCCAGTTTAAACAGGGGCGGCATTCAGTACTTC
CDR3: CASLNRGGIQYF
V: TRBV19
size: .
D: TRBD1
J: TRBJ2-4

DNA: TGTGCCAGCTCACCCCGCTTGGAGGAAAATGAGCAGTTCTTC
CDR3: CASSPRLEENEQFF
V: TRBV18
size: .
D: .
J: TRBJ2-1

DNA: TGTGCCAGCAGCTTCTCCGACAGGGGCTCCTACGAGCAGTACTTC
CDR3: CASSFSDRGSYEQYF
V: TRBV27
size: .
D: TRBD1
J: TRBJ2-7

DNA: TGTGCCAGCAGCTTAGCGCTTTTCGAACAAAACAGGGGGCGCAGGCAGTACTTC
CDR3: CASSLALFEQNRGRRQYF
V: TRBV7-8
size: .
D: TRBD1
J: TRBJ2-7

DNA: TGTGCCACCAGTGATGGCGGGGGGGGTCCGGTAGAGACCCAGTACTTC
CDR3: CATSDGGGGPVETQYF
V: TRBV24-1
size: .
D: TRBD2
J: TRBJ2-5

DNA: TGTGCCAGCATGTGGAGATATAATTCACCCCTCCACTTT
CDR3: CASMWRYNSPLHF
V: TRBV6-5
size: .
D: .
J: TRBJ1-6

DNA: TGTGCCAGCAGCTTGGTAGGAGTAGGCTACACCTTC
CDR3: CASSLVGVGYTF
V: TRBV5-6
size: few
D: .
J: TRBJ1-2

DNA: TGCGCCAGCAGCTTAGGGACTACTAACACCGGGGAGCTGTTTTTT
CDR3: CASSLGTTNTGELFF
V: TRBV5-1
size: .
D: TRBD2
J: TRBJ2-2

DNA: TGTGCCAGCAGCTTGTCGGCAGGGGTAAAACAAGAGACCCAGTACTTC
CDR3: CASSLSAGVKQETQYF
V: TRBV5-6
size: .
D: .
J: TRBJ2-5

DNA: TGCGCCAGCAGCTTGGCGGGGGGCTCTGGGGCCAACGTCCTGACTTTC
CDR3: CASSLAGGSGANVLTF
V: TRBV5-1
size: .
D: TRBD2
J: TRBJ2-6

DNA: TGTGCCAGCAGTACGGGCTACGAGCAGTACTTC
CDR3: CASSTGYEQYF
V: TRBV6-2/TRBV6-3
size: .
D: .
J: TRBJ2-7

DNA: TGTGCCAGCACCCTCTCTCTGTCGAACACTGAAGCTTTCTTT
CDR3: CASTLSLSNTEAFF
V: TRBV3-1/TRBV3-2
size: few
D: .
J: TRBJ1-1

DNA: TGTGCCAGCAGCCAACTAACAGGGGGGGACGACTATGGCTACACCTTC
CDR3: CASSQLTGGDDYGYTF
V: TRBV14
size: .
D: TRBD1
J: TRBJ1-2

DNA: TGTGCCAGCAGTTGGGGATTAGCGGCAACTAATGAAAAACTGTTTTTT
CDR3: CASSWGLAATNEKLFF
V: TRBV6-5
size: .
D: .
J: TRBJ1-4

DNA: TGTGCCAGCAGTTACTCCCGACCTAGTGCTGGGACCCAGTACTTC
CDR3: CASSYSRPSAGTQYF
V: TRBV6-5
size: .
D: .
J: TRBJ2-5

DNA: TGTGCCAGCAGCCTCCGCTGGACAGGGTCGTACGAGCAGTACTTC
CDR3: CASSLRWTGSYEQYF
V: TRBV3-1/TRBV3-2
size: .
D: TRBD1
J: TRBJ2-7

DNA: TGTGCCAGCAGTTTATCTTTAACAGCCTACGAGCAGTACTTC
CDR3: CASSLSLTAYEQYF
V: TRBV27
size: .
D: .
J: TRBJ2-7

DNA: TGTGCCAGAACCCAGAACACTGAAGCTTTCTTT
CDR3: CARTQNTEAFF
V: TRBV5-3
size: .
D: .
J: TRBJ1-1

DNA: TGTGCCAGCAGTTTGACAGGGAGCACTGAAGCTTTCTTT
CDR3: CASSLTGSTEAFF
V: TRBV27
size: .
D: TRBD1
J: TRBJ1-1

DNA: TGCGCCAGCAGCCACGCGGGGGGCGGTTACTACGAGCAGTACTTC
CDR3: CASSHAGGGYYEQYF
V: TRBV4-3
size: .
D: TRBD2
J: TRBJ2-7

DNA: TGCAGCGCCACGGAGGAGACCCAGTACTTC
CDR3: CSATEETQYF
V: TRBV29-1
size: .
D: .
J: TRBJ2-5

DNA: TGTGCCAGCAGCGCCACTAGCGGGGGGGGCTACGAGCAGTACTTC
CDR3: CASSATSGGGYEQYF
V: TRBV7-2
size: few
D: TRBD2
J: TRBJ2-7

DNA: TGTGCCAGCAGCTTGTTCGACAGGGGGACCTACGAGCAGTACTTC
CDR3: CASSLFDRGTYEQYF
V: TRBV5-6
size: .
D: TRBD1
J: TRBJ2-7

DNA: TGTGCCAGCAGCTTATTTATCACCGGGACAGGTGGCTACACCTTC
CDR3: CASSLFITGTGGYTF
V: TRBV6-5
size: .
D: TRBD1
J: TRBJ1-2

DNA: TGTGCCAGCAGCCGCGACAGGGGGGATGAGACCCAGTACTTC
CDR3: CASSRDRGDETQYF
V: TRBV7-2
size: .
D: TRBD1
J: TRBJ2-5

DNA: TGTGCCAGCAATCGGGGGGCAGGGGGCGCAAGAGCTTTCTTT
CDR3: CASNRGAGGARAFF
V: TRBV27
size: few
D: TRBD1
J: TRBJ1-1